These T cell receptor beta chains were read from a single sample in a study of T cell repertoires in cytomegalovirus infection. One entry per CDR3 protein results from TCRdb running MiXCR on the reads. The table has some 440,000 distinct CDR3 sequences, 30% to 40% seen once. The specimen was PBMCs. Source of these receptors: a human donor in good health (CMV status not recorded). Some clones in this sample may be carry-over from other donors' samples. The CDR3 runs from the conserved cysteine through the conserved F or W. D genes are given only for firm matches. Size is stated for part of the rows, as once, few or many counts, or as a class when the clone is expanded.

V,J,size,D,CDR3,DNA
TRBV7-2,TRBJ2-7,NA,NA,CASSLPQRTYEQYF,TGTGCCAGCAGCCTCCCCCAACGGACCTACGAGCAGTACTTC
TRBV29-1,TRBJ2-1,NA,TRBD2,CSGWGGLSNEQFF,TGCAGCGGATGGGGGGGATTGAGCAATGAGCAGTTCTTC
TRBV4-2,TRBJ2-7,NA,NA,CASSQQKAGTYEQYF,TGTGCCAGCAGCCAACAGAAAGCAGGGACCTACGAGCAGTACTTC
TRBV20-1,TRBJ2-1,NA,TRBD2,CSARPLPTSGTLYNEQFF,TGCAGTGCTAGACCTCTTCCTACTAGCGGAACCCTCTACAATGAGCAGTTCTTC
TRBV6-1,TRBJ1-3,NA,NA,CASSGSTSGNTIYF,TGTGCCAGCAGTGGCAGTACCTCTGGAAACACCATATATTTT
TRBV5-1,TRBJ1-1,NA,TRBD1,CASREGTVNTEAFF,TGCGCCAGCAGGGAGGGGACAGTGAACACTGAAGCTTTCTTT
TRBV12-3/TRBV12-4,TRBJ1-4,NA,NA,CASSLTEKLVF,TGTGCCAGCAGTCTCACTGAAAAACTGGTTTTT
TRBV7-9,TRBJ1-4,once,NA,CASSFSGTGEKLFF,TGTGCCAGCAGCTTCTCGGGGACGGGTGAAAAACTGTTTTTT
TRBV20-1,TRBJ1-5,few,NA,CSATKLGRTSNQPQHF,TGCAGTGCGACTAAATTGGGGCGGACGAGCAATCAGCCCCAGCATTTT
TRBV7-3,TRBJ2-5,few,NA,CASSLRVGGPSETQYF,TGTGCCAGCAGCTTAAGGGTGGGGGGGCCGTCGGAGACCCAGTACTTC
TRBV7-9,TRBJ1-5,NA,TRBD1,CASSSTGDSNQPQHF,TGTGCCAGCAGCTCGACAGGGGATAGCAATCAGCCCCAGCATTTT
TRBV11-1,TRBJ2-4,many,NA,CASSMAPAKNIQYF,TGTGCCAGCAGTATGGCGCCTGCCAAAAACATTCAGTACTTC
TRBV2,TRBJ1-6,NA,NA,CASRGSTGFYPPLHF,TGTGCCAGCAGGGGATCAACAGGGTTTTATCCACCCCTCCACTTT
TRBV4-1,TRBJ2-2,many,NA,CASSQGTGELFF,TGCGCCAGCAGCCAGGGCACCGGGGAGCTGTTTTTT